This T cell receptor beta chain was obtained from a study of shared clonotypes between healthy human individuals. The CDR3 sequence is 14 residues long. The V and J ends lost 3 bases and 3 bases respectively, with 14 bases between them. Germline V gene data show CDR1 as SQVTM and CDR2 as ANQGSEA. Generated by immunoSEQ multiplex PCR, the TCRdb table keeps only in-frame clones and is missing some. Of 2 million to 2.5 million clones listed, roughly 95% are singletons. Sequencing was carried out using naive CD4+ T cells sorted from blood. Subset meaning: CD45RA+ positively selected. J is TRBJ1-2 and V is TRBV29-1; D is perhaps TRBD1 (6 bases). The sequence was obtained from a man aged 18 to 29 in good health. The CDR3 region is CSVDVGAFDYGYTF. In nucleotides, the CDR3 is TGCAGCGTTGATGTGGGGGCCTTTGACTATGGCTACACCTTC.